One sample yielded the 24 T cell receptor beta chains listed below, sequenced in a study of shared clonotypes between healthy human individuals. The method was immunoSEQ multiplex PCR; TCRdb's version includes in-frame clones alone and lacks a portion of them. The sample lists about 2.4 million clones, over 85% occurring once. What was sequenced was naive CD4+ T cells sorted from blood. Subset reported: CD45RA+ positively selected. The receptors here all came from a man aged 18 to 29 in good health.

The chain combines TRBV7-9 with TRBJ2-1; the D gene is possibly TRBD2 (6 bases). V lost 1 base, J lost 4 bases, and 14 bases lay in between. Germline V gives CDR1 SEHNR, CDR2 FQNEAQ (reference sequence). CDR3 length equals 16 residues. CDR3 sequence: CASSLEWRASYNEQFF. In nucleotides, the CDR3 is TGTGCCAGCAGCTTAGAGTGGAGGGCTTCATACAATGAGCAGTTCTTC.

The V gene is TRBV5-6, the J gene TRBJ2-2; 9 bases line up with TRBD1. Germline CDR1 SGHDT, CDR2 YYEEEE. V gave up 4 bases and J gave up 6 bases; unmatched junction bases: 13. CDR3 length: 17 amino acids. CDR3: CASSTGTGYFRSGELFF. CDR3 DNA sequence: TGTGCCAGCAGCACCGGGACAGGGTATTTTAGGTCCGGGGAGCTGTTTTTT.

The rearrangement joins TRBV9 to TRBJ2-7, with 7 nucleotides matching TRBD1. There are 14 residues in the CDR3. Germline V CDR1 and CDR2: SGDLS, YYNGEE. Trimming at V came to 3 bases and at J to 6 bases, leaving 9 bases not matched to a gene. The CDR3 coding sequence is TGTGCCAGCAGCGCGACCGGGACAGACGCCGAGCAGTACTTC. As protein: CASSATGTDAEQYF.

V is TRBV27 and J is TRBJ2-1; TRBD1 agrees at 10 bases. The CDR3 extends over 15 amino acids. The V segment lost 6 bases and the J segment 7 bases; nucleotides outside the gene matches: 9. Germline assignment: CDR1 MNHEY and CDR2 SMNVEV (reference sequence). The CDR3 region is CASRWGQGSSNEQFF. In DNA, the CDR3 is TGTGCCAGCAGGTGGGGACAGGGGTCTTCTAATGAGCAGTTCTTC.

In its sample, this clone was seen a few times. The CDR3 bases are TGTGCCAGCAGCGTAGGCCGGGGATATTCACCCCTCCACTTT. This encodes CASSVGRGYSPLHF. V usage is TRBV9 and J usage is TRBJ1-6; D not resolved. CDR1 is SGDLS, CDR2 YYNGEE, per germline. The CDR3 totals 14 residues. Trimming shortened V by 0 bases and J by 8 bases, and 9 bases separated the two germline ends.

This chain links TRBV6-5 with TRBJ1-1, with D possibly being TRBD1 (5 bases). Germline lookup yields CDR1 MNHEY and CDR2 SVGAGI. Trimming cost V 5 bases and J 0 bases, with 10 bases left between them. CDR3 size: 14 residues. CDR3 sequence: CASSLEGMNTEAFF. The CDR3 DNA reads as TGTGCCAGCAGTCTGGAGGGGATGAACACTGAAGCTTTCTTT.

Concerning this clone: Other DNA sequences in this sample translate to the same CDR3. J is TRBJ2-7 and V is TRBV6-5; 8 nucleotides agree with TRBD1. The CDR3 is 14 amino acids. Germline values: CDR1 MNHEY, CDR2 SVGAGI. V lost 7 bases and J lost 0; bases outside the gene matches: 5. The CDR3 bases are TGTGCCAGCACCCCAGGGGGCGCCTCCTACGAGCAGTACTTC. Translation gives CASTPGGASYEQYF.

The chain has TRBV10-2 and TRBJ2-3; no definite D call. Germline CDR1 is WSHSY and CDR2 is SAAADI. The CDR3 consists of 12 residues. This CDR3 reads CASRLDPRTQYF. The CDR3 coding sequence is TGCGCGAGCCGCCTCGACCCCAGAACGCAGTATTTT.

The genes are TRBV4-1 and TRBJ2-7; D not certain. This CDR3 contains 13 residues. CDR1 and CDR2 (germline): MGHRA, YSYEKL. V gave up 1 base and J gave up 6 bases, with 10 bases separating them. CDR3: CASSQVRLAEQYF. CDR3 nucleotide sequence: TGCGCCAGCAGCCAAGTACGGTTAGCCGAGCAGTACTTC.

Concerning this clone itself: The same CDR3 is also encoded by other DNA sequences in this sample. This chain uses TRBV4-3 with TRBJ2-7, with 7 bases aligning to TRBD1. The ends lost 0 bases at V and 2 bases at J; junction bases unmatched: 4. This CDR3 is built from 15 residues. Per the germline V gene, CDR1 is LGHNA and CDR2 is YSLEER. CDR3 protein: CASSQDGGQPYEQYF. DNA of the CDR3: TGCGCCAGCAGCCAAGATGGGGGACAGCCCTACGAGCAGTACTTC.

This rearrangement joins TRBV2 to TRBJ1-5, with a weak D call TRBD1 (5 bases). This CDR3 has 17 amino acids. CDR1 and CDR2 from the germline V gene are SNHLY and FYNNEI. Trimming stripped 5 bases from V and 0 bases from J, with 17 bases between. For the CDR3, the DNA is TGTGCCAGCAGTACCGCCGGGACGGCTTATAGCAATCAGCCCCAGCATTTT. It codes for CASSTAGTAYSNQPQHF.

This clone has a single count. The sample holds other DNA sequences that translate to the same CDR3. The V gene is TRBV6-5, the J gene TRBJ2-1, with 15 bases aligning to TRBD2. Germline assignment: CDR1 MNHEY and CDR2 SVGAGI. The CDR3 consists of 15 residues. Losses at the gene ends were 6 bases for V and 7 bases for J; bases not matched to a gene: 4. This chain's CDR3 is CASRPGLAGGNEQFF. The CDR3 coding sequence is TGTGCCAGCAGGCCCGGACTAGCGGGAGGGAATGAGCAGTTCTTC.

This clone has a single count. The chain recombines TRBV21-1 with TRBJ2-5. TRBV21-1 is tagged as a pseudogene. The CDR3 runs 14 residues. This CDR3 reads CASIPVETGETQYF. Written as DNA, the CDR3 is TGTGCCAGCATCCCCGTAGAGACCGGAGAGACCCAGTACTTC.

The gene calls are TRBV7-2 and TRBJ1-1; D is ambiguous. Trimming took off 3 bases at V and 6 bases at J, with 8 bases between the two ends. Per the germline V gene, CDR1 is SGHTA and CDR2 is FQGNSA. The CDR3 loop spans 12 amino acids. The CDR3 loop reads CASSFPRAEAFF. CDR3 nucleotide sequence: TGTGCCAGCAGCTTTCCAAGAGCTGAAGCTTTCTTT.

The rearrangement links TRBV7-9 to TRBJ2-3; tentatively, D is TRBD2 (6 bases). The CDR3 loop spans 15 amino acids. Trimming pared 2 bases from V and 3 bases from J, leaving 12 bases between. Germline CDR1 is SEHNR and CDR2 is FQNEAQ (reference sequence). The CDR3 loop reads CASSLFSSGTDTQYF. The CDR3 nucleotides read TGTGCCAGCAGCTTATTTTCCAGCGGGACAGATACGCAGTATTTT.

V usage is TRBV5-4 and J usage is TRBJ2-1; TRBD2 matches 9 bases. In germline, CDR1 is SGHNT, CDR2 YYREEE (reference sequence). V lost 4 bases to trimming and J lost 6 bases; unmatched junction nucleotides: 11. The CDR3 has 16 residues. CDR3 sequence: CASSRGGLAGTNEQFF. In nucleotides, the CDR3 is TGTGCCAGCAGCCGGGGCGGGCTAGCGGGAACCAATGAGCAGTTCTTC.

This clone was seen more than once but under ten times. The V and J genes are TRBV4-1 and TRBJ1-1; D unresolved. The CDR3 is made up of 15 amino acids. V lost 2 bases to trimming and J lost 0 bases, with 10 bases between them. The germline CDR1 and CDR2 sequences are MGHRA and YSYEKL. The CDR3: CASSQHIQLNTEAFF. The CDR3 nucleotides read TGCGCCAGCAGCCAACACATACAGTTGAACACTGAAGCTTTCTTT.

Written as DNA, the CDR3 is TGTGCCAGCAGCCAAATTGGACAGGGAGCTTTCTTT. Protein: CASSQIGQGAFF. J is TRBJ1-1 and V is TRBV14, with 8 bases matching TRBD1. CDR1 is SGHDN and CDR2 is FVKESK in the germline V gene. The CDR3 sequence is 12 residues long. J gave up 10 bases and V 2 bases, and 3 bases lay outside the gene matches.

The chain links TRBV5-1 to TRBJ2-7; 15 positions agree with TRBD2. The CDR3 contains 17 residues. The V and J ends lost 4 bases and 2 bases, in that order; junction bases with no gene match: 7. CDR1 and CDR2 from the germline V gene are SGHRS and YFSETQ. CDR3 sequence: CASSPGTSGGPTYEQYF. The CDR3 DNA follows: TGCGCCAGCAGCCCTGGGACTAGCGGGGGGCCCACCTACGAGCAGTACTTC. The full variable domain, its missing parts supplied by reference TRBV5-1 and TRBJ2-7, is KAGVTQTPRYLIKTRGQQVTLSCSPISGHRSVSWYQQTPGQGLQFLFEYFSETQRNKGNFPGRFSGRQFSNSRSEMNVSTLELGDSALYLCASSPGTSGGPTYEQYFGPGTRLTVT.

CDR3 amino acids: CASSASRGPFIEQYF. Written as DNA, the CDR3 is TGTGCCAGCAGCGCCAGTCGAGGGCCGTTTATCGAGCAGTACTTC. The rearrangement uses TRBV7-2 and TRBJ2-7; perhaps TRBD2 as D (5 bases). With 5 bases removed from V and 6 bases from J, the gap between germline ends came to 20 bases. This CDR3 has 15 amino acids. Germline CDR1 and CDR2: SGHTA and FQGNSA.

This rearrangement joins TRBV5-5 to TRBJ1-5; tentative D call: TRBD1 (5 bases). The CDR3 is made up of 15 amino acids. Germline V CDR1 and CDR2: SGHKS, YYEKEE (reference sequence). Trimming removed 3 bases at V and 0 bases at J, with 10 bases between. Here the CDR3 reads CASSWGVYSNQPQHF. DNA of the CDR3: TGTGCCAGCAGCTGGGGCGTTTATAGCAATCAGCCCCAGCATTTT.

This chain's CDR3 is CASSSQFQGSNTGELFF. Written as DNA, the CDR3 is TGTGCCAGCAGCTCCCAATTTCAGGGTTCTAACACCGGGGAGCTGTTTTTT. The chain is built from TRBV11-3 and TRBJ2-2; a weak D match, TRBD1 (5 bases). The germline CDR1 and CDR2 sequences are SGHNT and YENEEA. Trimming removed 4 bases at V and 2 bases at J, with 17 bases between. The CDR3 is made up of 17 amino acids. The full variable domain, with the rest looked up from reference TRBV11-3 and TRBJ2-2, is EAGVVQSPRYKIIEKKQPVAFWCNPISGHNTLYWYLQNLGQGPELLIRYENEEAVDDSQLPKDRFSAERLKGVDSTLKIQPAELGDSAVYLCASSSQFQGSNTGELFFGEGSRLTVL.

The chain uses TRBV7-2 and TRBJ1-1, with D unresolved. The CDR3 contains 16 residues. Germline V CDR1 and CDR2: SGHTA, FQGNSA. V lost 4 bases to trimming and J lost 5 bases, with 20 bases between them. CDR3 bases: TGTGCCAGCAGCTACCCCCCGGGCCCTATGGTAACTGAAGCTTTCTTT. It codes for CASSYPPGPMVTEAFF.

The V gene is TRBV2, the J gene TRBJ1-2, with a possible D match to TRBD1 (6 bases). V lost 3 bases and J lost 4, with 15 bases in between. Germline assignment: CDR1 SNHLY and CDR2 FYNNEI. This CDR3 region has 15 residues. For the CDR3, the DNA is TGTGCCAGCAGTGACCAACAGGGATCCGTCTATGGCTACACCTTC. Translation gives CASSDQQGSVYGYTF. Full variable domain (remainder filled in from reference TRBV2 and TRBJ1-2): EPEVTQTPSHQVTQMGQEVILRCVPISNHLYFYWYRQILGQKVEFLVSFYNNEISEKSEIFDDQFSVERPDGSNFTLKIRSTKLEDSAMYFCASSDQQGSVYGYTFGSGTRLTVV.